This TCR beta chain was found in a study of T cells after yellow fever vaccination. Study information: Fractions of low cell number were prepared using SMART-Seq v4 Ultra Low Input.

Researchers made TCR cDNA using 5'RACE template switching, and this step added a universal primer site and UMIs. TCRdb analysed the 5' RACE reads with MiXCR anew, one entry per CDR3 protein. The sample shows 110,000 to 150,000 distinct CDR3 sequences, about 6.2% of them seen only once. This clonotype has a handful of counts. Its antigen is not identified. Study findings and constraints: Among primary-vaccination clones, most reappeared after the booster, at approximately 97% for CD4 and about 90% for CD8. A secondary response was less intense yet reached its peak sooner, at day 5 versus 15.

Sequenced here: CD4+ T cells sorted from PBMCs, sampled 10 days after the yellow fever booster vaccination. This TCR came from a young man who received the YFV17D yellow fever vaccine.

CDR3 bases: TGTGCCAGCAGCTTATGGCAGGGGGCCACCGGGGAGCTGTTTTTT. Translating it yields CASSLWQGATGELFF. This rearrangement joins TRBV7-2 to TRBJ2-2; 8 nucleotides agree with TRBD1. The ends lost 2 bases at V and 4 bases at J; junction bases unmatched: 3. Germline CDR1 is SGHTA and CDR2 is FQGNSA. The CDR3 extends over 15 amino acids.